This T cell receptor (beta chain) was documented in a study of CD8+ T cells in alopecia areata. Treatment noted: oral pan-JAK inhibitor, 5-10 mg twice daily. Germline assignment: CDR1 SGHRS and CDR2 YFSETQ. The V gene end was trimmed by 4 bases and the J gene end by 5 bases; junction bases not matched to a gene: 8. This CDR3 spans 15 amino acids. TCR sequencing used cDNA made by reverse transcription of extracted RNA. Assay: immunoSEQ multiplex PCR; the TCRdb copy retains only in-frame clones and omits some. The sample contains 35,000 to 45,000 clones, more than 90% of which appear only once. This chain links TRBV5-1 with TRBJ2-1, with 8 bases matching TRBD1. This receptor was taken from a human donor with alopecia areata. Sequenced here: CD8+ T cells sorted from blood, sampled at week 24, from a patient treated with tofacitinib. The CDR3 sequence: CASSVGRGLDNEQFF. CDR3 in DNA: TGCGCCAGCAGCGTCGGCAGGGGGCTAGACAATGAGCAGTTCTTC.